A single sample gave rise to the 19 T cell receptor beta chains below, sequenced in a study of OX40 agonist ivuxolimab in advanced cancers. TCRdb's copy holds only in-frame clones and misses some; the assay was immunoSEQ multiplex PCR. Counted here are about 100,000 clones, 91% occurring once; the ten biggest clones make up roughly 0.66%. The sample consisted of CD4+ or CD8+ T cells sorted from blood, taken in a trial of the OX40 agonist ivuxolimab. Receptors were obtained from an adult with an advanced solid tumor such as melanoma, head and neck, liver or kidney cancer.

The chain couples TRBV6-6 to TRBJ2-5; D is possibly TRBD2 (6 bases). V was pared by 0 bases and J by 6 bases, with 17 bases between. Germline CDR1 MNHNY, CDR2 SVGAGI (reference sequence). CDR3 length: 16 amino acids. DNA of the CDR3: TGTGCCAGCAGTTACTCGGGAGGTGGGGCGGGACAGACCCAGTACTTC. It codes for CASSYSGGGAGQTQYF.

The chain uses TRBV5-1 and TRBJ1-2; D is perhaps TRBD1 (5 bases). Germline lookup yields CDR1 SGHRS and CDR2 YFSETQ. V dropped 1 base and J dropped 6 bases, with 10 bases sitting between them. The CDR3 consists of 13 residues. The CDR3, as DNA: TGCGCCAGCAGCTTGTCCGGGACTGATGGCTACACCTTC. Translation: CASSLSGTDGYTF.

CDR3 sequence: CASLRGQGDTEAFF. CDR3 DNA: TGTGCCAGCCTTAGGGGACAGGGGGATACTGAAGCTTTCTTT. The chain carries TRBV6-1 and TRBJ1-1; TRBD1 aligns across 11 bases. V lost 8 bases to trimming and J lost 5 bases; unmatched junction nucleotides: 7. CDR1 is MNHNS, CDR2 SASEGT, per germline. CDR3 length equals 14 residues.

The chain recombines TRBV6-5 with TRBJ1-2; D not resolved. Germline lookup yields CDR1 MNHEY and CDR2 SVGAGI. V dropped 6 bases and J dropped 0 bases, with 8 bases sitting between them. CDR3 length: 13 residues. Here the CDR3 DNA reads TGTGCCAGCAGAGAGACGGCTAACTATGGCTACACCTTC. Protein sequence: CASRETANYGYTF.

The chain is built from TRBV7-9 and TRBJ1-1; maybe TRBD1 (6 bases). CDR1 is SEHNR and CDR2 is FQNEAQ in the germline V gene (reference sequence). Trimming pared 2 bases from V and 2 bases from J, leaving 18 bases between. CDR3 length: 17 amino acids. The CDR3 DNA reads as TGTGCCAGCAGCTTAAGTGGTAGTTCGGACAGTAACACTGAAGCTTTCTTT. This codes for CASSLSGSSDSNTEAFF.

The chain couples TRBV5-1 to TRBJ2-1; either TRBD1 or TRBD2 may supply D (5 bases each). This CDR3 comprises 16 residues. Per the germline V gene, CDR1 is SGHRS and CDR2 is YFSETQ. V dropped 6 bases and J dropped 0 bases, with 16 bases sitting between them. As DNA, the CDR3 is TGCGCCAGCACCGATTCCGGGACCCGCTCCTACAATGAGCAGTTCTTC. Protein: CASTDSGTRSYNEQFF.

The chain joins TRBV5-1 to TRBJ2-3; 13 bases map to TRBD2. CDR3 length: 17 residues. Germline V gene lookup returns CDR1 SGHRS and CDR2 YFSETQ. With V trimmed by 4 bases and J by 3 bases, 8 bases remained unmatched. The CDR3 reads CASSLRTSGGVTDTQYF. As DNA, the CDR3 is TGCGCCAGCAGCCTACGGACTAGCGGGGGTGTGACAGATACGCAGTATTTT.

CDR3 loop: CASSTQTGLADTQYF. CDR3 nucleotide sequence: TGTGCCAGTAGTACACAGACAGGGTTGGCAGATACGCAGTATTTT. The V call is TRBV19, the J call TRBJ2-3; 7 bases fit TRBD1. J lost 4 bases, V lost 4 bases, and 8 bases had no gene match. CDR1 LNHDA and CDR2 SQIVND come from the germline V gene (reference sequence). CDR3 size: 15 residues.

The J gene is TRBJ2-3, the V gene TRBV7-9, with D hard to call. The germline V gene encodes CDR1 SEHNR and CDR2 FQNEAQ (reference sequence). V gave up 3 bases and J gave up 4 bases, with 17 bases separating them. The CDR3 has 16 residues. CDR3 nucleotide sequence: TGTGCCAGCAGCTTTGACCAACGACTCTCCGCAGATACGCAGTATTTT. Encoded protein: CASSFDQRLSADTQYF.

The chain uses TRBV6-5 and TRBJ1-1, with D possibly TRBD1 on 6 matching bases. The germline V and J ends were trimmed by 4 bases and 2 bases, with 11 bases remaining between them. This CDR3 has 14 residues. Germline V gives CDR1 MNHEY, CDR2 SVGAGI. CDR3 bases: TGTGCCAGCAGTTTATTACAGGGAAACACTGAAGCTTTCTTT. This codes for CASSLLQGNTEAFF.

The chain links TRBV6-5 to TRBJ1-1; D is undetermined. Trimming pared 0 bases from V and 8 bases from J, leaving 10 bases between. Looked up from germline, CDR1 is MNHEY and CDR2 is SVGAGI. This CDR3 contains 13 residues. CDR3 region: CASSYSIVAEAFF. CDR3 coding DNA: TGTGCCAGCAGTTACTCGATAGTGGCAGAAGCTTTCTTT.

CDR3 protein: CASSYSWDSSYEQYF. The CDR3 coding sequence is TGTGCCAGCAGTTACAGTTGGGACAGCTCCTACGAGCAGTACTTC. This sequence joins TRBV6-5 and TRBJ2-7, with TRBD1 matching 7 bases. V lost 2 bases, J lost 0 bases, and 4 bases stayed unmatched. Germline CDR1 is MNHEY and CDR2 is SVGAGI. CDR3 length: 15 residues.

CDR3 loop: CAINTRDRGQETQYF. The CDR3 DNA sequence: TGTGCCATCAACACCCGGGACAGGGGCCAAGAGACCCAGTACTTC. The chain links TRBV10-3 to TRBJ2-5, with 10 bases that match TRBD1. This CDR3 is built from 15 residues. Trimming took 7 bases from V and 1 from J; bases not matched to a gene: 6. Germline CDR1 ENHRY, CDR2 SYGVKD.

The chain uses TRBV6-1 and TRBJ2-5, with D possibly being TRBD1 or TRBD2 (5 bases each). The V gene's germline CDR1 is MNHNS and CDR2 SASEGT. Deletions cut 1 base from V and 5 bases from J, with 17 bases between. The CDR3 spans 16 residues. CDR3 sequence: CASSEGSRGEGETQYF. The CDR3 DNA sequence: TGTGCCAGCAGTGAAGGGTCGAGGGGCGAGGGGGAGACCCAGTACTTC.

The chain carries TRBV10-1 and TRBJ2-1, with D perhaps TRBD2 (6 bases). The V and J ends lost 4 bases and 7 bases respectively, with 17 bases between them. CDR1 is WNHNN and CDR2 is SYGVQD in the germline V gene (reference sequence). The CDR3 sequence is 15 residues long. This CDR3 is CASSGSGSQGNEQFF. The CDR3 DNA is TGCGCCAGCAGTGGATCCGGGAGCCAGGGTAATGAGCAGTTCTTC.

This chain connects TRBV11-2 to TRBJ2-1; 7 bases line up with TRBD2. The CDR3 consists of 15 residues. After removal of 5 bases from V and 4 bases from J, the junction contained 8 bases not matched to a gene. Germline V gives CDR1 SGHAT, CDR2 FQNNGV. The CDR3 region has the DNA TGTGCCAGCAGCCGGGACTACTCTCCTTACAATGAGCAGTTCTTC. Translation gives CASSRDYSPYNEQFF.

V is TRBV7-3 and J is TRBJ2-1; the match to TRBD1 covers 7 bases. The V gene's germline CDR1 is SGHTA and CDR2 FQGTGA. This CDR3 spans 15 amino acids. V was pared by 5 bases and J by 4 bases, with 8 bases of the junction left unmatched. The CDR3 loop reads CASSPQRGPYNEQFF. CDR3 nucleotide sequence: TGTGCCAGCAGCCCCCAGAGGGGGCCTTACAATGAGCAGTTCTTC.

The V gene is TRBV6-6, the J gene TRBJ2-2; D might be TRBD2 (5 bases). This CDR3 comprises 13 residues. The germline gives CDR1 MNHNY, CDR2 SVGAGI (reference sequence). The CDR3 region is CASSRGNTGELFF. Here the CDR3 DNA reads TGTGCGAGTTCCCGGGGGAACACCGGGGAGCTGTTTTTT.

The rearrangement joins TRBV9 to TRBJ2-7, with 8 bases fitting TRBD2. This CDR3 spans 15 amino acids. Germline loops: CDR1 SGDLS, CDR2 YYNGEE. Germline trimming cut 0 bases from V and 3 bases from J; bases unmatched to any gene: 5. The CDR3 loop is CASSVAGAGGYEQYF. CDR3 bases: TGTGCCAGCAGCGTAGCGGGGGCGGGGGGCTACGAGCAGTACTTC.